What follows are 17 T cell receptor beta chains derived from one specimen sequenced in a study of patients and donors after allogeneic stem cell transplantation. TCRdb redid the calling of the RT-PCR reads with MiXCR, one entry per CDR3 protein. Here the sample spans 800,000 to 1,000,000 distinct CDR3 sequences, about 20% being singletons. Sequencing input: blood, either unsorted or a sorted T cell fraction (not recorded which). The receptors were sampled from a human donor who was either an allogeneic HSCT recipient or a stem cell or donor lymphocyte infusion donor (not recorded which). It is not recorded whose cells these are; they may come from a transplant donor.

This clonotype was observed at least ten times. The chain is built from TRBV11-2 and TRBJ2-2, with 8 positions matching TRBD2. The length of the CDR3 is 15 residues. V lost 4 bases, J lost 5 bases, and 6 bases stayed unmatched. Germline V gives CDR1 SGHAT, CDR2 FQNNGV. CDR3 sequence: CASSSGLARTGELFF. The CDR3 region has the DNA TGTGCCAGCAGCTCCGGACTAGCTCGGACCGGGGAGCTGTTTTTT.

This clonotype was seen only a few times. The gene calls are TRBV29-1 and TRBJ1-2; tentative D call: TRBD1 (5 bases). The CDR3 contains 14 residues. Germline CDR1 reads SQVTM; CDR2 reads ANQGSEA. Trimming removed 3 bases at V and 3 bases at J, with 14 bases between. This CDR3 reads CSVDGTGLYYGYTF. The CDR3 nucleotides are TGCAGCGTTGATGGTACAGGCCTATACTATGGCTACACCTTC.

Only a few counts were recorded for this clonotype. V gene TRBV6-4 combines with J gene TRBJ2-3; perhaps TRBD2 as D (5 bases). Trimming shortened V by 2 bases and J by 1 base, and 13 bases separated the two germline ends. The CDR3 loop spans 16 amino acids. Germline V CDR1 and CDR2: MRHNA, SNTAGT. CDR3 in amino acids: CASSDDAWRGTDTQYF. CDR3 bases: TGTGCCAGCAGTGACGATGCGTGGCGGGGCACAGATACGCAGTATTTT.

This clonotype was counted a few times. The chain carries TRBV7-9 and TRBJ2-7; unclear D gene. Germline CDR1 is SEHNR and CDR2 is FQNEAQ (reference sequence). There are 16 residues in the CDR3. Trimming shortened V by 5 bases and J by 0 bases, and 17 bases separated the two germline ends. CDR3 nucleotide sequence: TGTGCCAGCAGCGACCCATGGTGGGGAAGCTCCTACGAGCAGTACTTC. It codes for CASSDPWWGSSYEQYF. Full variable domain (remainder filled in from reference TRBV7-9 and TRBJ2-7): DTGVSQNPRHKITKRGQNVTFRCDPISEHNRLYWYRQTLGQGPEFLTYFQNEAQLEKSRLLSDRFSAERPKGSFSTLEIQRTEQGDSAMYLCASSDPWWGSSYEQYFGPGTRLTVT.

This clonotype was seen ten or more times. CDR3 coding DNA: TGTGCCACCTCTACTAGCGGGAGGGCCGTTGGCGGGGAGCTGTTTTTT. It codes for CATSTSGRAVGGELFF. The chain recombines TRBV24-1 with TRBJ2-2; TRBD2 agrees at 13 bases. V lost 9 bases and J lost 7; bases outside the gene matches: 10. Per germline, CDR1 KGHDR and CDR2 SFDVKD. The CDR3 extends over 16 amino acids.

This clonotype occurred a few times. The V call is TRBV29-1, the J call TRBJ2-7; no reliable D call. This CDR3 comprises 13 residues. V was cut by 8 bases and J by 1 base, with 15 bases left in between. Germline V CDR1 and CDR2: SQVTM, ANQGSEA. The CDR3 region has the DNA TGCAGCTTTCGGACGGGCCGATCCTACGAGCAGTACTTC. Its translation is CSFRTGRSYEQYF.

This clonotype was seen a handful of times. The chain joins TRBV6-1 to TRBJ1-5, with 7 bases matching TRBD1. This CDR3 is 15 amino acids long. Germline V CDR1 and CDR2: MNHNS, SASEGT. J gave up 4 bases and V 5 bases, and 8 bases lay outside the gene matches. CDR3 region: CASSRQGSGNQPQHF. CDR3 DNA: TGTGCCAGCAGTCGACAGGGTTCGGGGAATCAGCCCCAGCATTTT.

This clonotype was observed a few times. The chain combines TRBV15 with TRBJ1-3; D is unclear. The length of the CDR3 is 15 residues. V gave up 3 bases and J gave up 2 bases, with 11 bases separating them. Germline assignment: CDR1 LNHNV and CDR2 YYDKDF (reference sequence). The CDR3 DNA sequence: TGTGCCACCAGCAGGGACGGAGGGACTGGAAACACCATATATTTT. It encodes CATSRDGGTGNTIYF. Full variable domain (remainder filled in from reference TRBV15 and TRBJ1-3): DAMVIQNPRYQVTQFGKPVTLSCSQTLNHNVMYWYQQKSSQAPKLLFHYYDKDFNNEADTPDNFQSRRPNTSFCFLDIRSPGLGDTAMYLCATSRDGGTGNTIYFGEGSWLTVV.

V and J are TRBV15 and TRBJ2-3; D remains unclear. The CDR3 runs to 13 residues. Germline CDR1 reads LNHNV; CDR2 reads YYDKDF (reference sequence). The germline V and J ends were trimmed by 2 bases and 4 bases, with 7 bases remaining between them. In nucleotides, the CDR3 is TGTGCCACCAGCAGATTACACCCAGATACGCAGTATTTT. Protein product: CATSRLHPDTQYF.

The chain is built from TRBV7-2 and TRBJ1-6, with D tentatively TRBD1 (6 bases). Per germline, CDR1 SGHTA and CDR2 FQGNSA. The length of the CDR3 is 16 residues. V was shortened by 4 bases and J by 14 bases, with 24 bases between the two germline ends. CDR3 region: CASSYHTRDTGQALHF. CDR3 nucleotide sequence: TGTGCCAGCAGCTATCACACCCGGGACACGGGTCAGGCCCTCCACTTT.

The V and J genes are TRBV11-2 and TRBJ1-1; D gene uncertain. Germline V gives CDR1 SGHAT, CDR2 FQNNGV. The V end was cut by 6 bases, the J end by 0 bases, with 11 bases between. The length of the CDR3 is 14 residues. Written as DNA, the CDR3 is TGTGCCAGCAGATTCCTACCCTTGAACACTGAAGCTTTCTTT. This translates into CASRFLPLNTEAFF.

V usage is TRBV7-2 and J usage is TRBJ1-1, with 7 bases aligning to TRBD1. CDR3 length equals 12 residues. Germline V gives CDR1 SGHTA, CDR2 FQGNSA. The V segment lost 4 bases and the J segment 11 bases; nucleotides outside the gene matches: 7. CDR3 bases: TGTGCCAGCAGCTCCGAAGGGGGCAAGGCTTTCTTT. Its translation is CASSSEGGKAFF.

The table lists this clonotype with a few counts. The chain carries TRBV6-1 and TRBJ1-1; 7 bases are a match to TRBD1. The trim removed 11 bases at V and 4 bases at J, leaving 13 bases unmatched. The germline V gene has CDR1 MNHNS and CDR2 SASEGT. The CDR3 contains 14 residues. CDR3 protein: CAAETGEGITEAFF. In DNA form, the CDR3 reads TGTGCCGCCGAAACAGGGGAGGGGATCACTGAAGCTTTCTTT.

The chain recombines TRBV13 with TRBJ2-7; 11 bases line up with TRBD2. The germline gives CDR1 PRHDT, CDR2 FYEKMQ (reference sequence). The CDR3 has 16 amino acids. J lost 5 bases, V lost 4 bases, and 10 bases had no gene match. CDR3 bases: TGTGCCAGCAGCTCCACTCGTACTAGCGGGAGTGACGAGCAGTACTTC. Translating it yields CASSSTRTSGSDEQYF.

The sample holds one count of this clonotype. V is TRBV5-1 and J is TRBJ2-3; weak D call: TRBD1 (6 bases). Per the germline V gene, CDR1 is SGHRS and CDR2 is YFSETQ. The CDR3 extends over 17 amino acids. V lost 4 bases, J lost 3 bases, and 21 bases lay in between. Written as DNA, the CDR3 is TGCGCCAGCAGCCTGGCAACCACCCAAGGGACAACAGATACGCAGTATTTT. Its translation is CASSLATTQGTTDTQYF.

The V gene is TRBV6-2 or TRBV6-3, the J gene TRBJ2-3; D not certain. The CDR3 consists of 17 residues. Germline lookup yields CDR1 MNHEY and CDR2 SVGEGT. With 2 bases removed from V and 2 bases from J, the gap between germline ends came to 17 bases. The DNA of the CDR3 is TGTGCCAGCAGTTACGGTTGGGGAAACTACGACACAGATACGCAGTATTTT. Residues: CASSYGWGNYDTDTQYF.

V and J are TRBV5-1 and TRBJ1-1; D might be TRBD1 (5 bases). CDR1 is SGHRS and CDR2 is YFSETQ in the germline V gene. V lost 0 bases to trimming and J lost 0 bases, with 9 bases between them. The CDR3 contains 15 residues. The CDR3 DNA reads as TGCGCCAGCAGCTTGGCCCCGACAGTGAACACTGAAGCTTTCTTT. Protein product: CASSLAPTVNTEAFF.